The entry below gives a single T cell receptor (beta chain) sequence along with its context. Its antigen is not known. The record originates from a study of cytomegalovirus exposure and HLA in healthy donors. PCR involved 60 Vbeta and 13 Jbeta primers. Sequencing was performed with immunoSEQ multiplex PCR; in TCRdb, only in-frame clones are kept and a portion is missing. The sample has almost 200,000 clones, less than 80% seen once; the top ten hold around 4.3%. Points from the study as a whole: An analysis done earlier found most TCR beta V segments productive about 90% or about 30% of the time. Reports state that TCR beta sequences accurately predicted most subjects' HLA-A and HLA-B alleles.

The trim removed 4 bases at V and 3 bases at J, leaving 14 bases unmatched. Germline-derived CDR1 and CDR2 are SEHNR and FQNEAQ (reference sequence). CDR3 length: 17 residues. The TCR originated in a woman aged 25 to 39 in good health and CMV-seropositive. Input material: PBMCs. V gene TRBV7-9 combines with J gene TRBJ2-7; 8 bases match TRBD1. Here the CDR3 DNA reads TGTGCCAGCAGCTCACGTCAAGACAGGGGAAGGCTCTACGAGCAGTACTTC. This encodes CASSSRQDRGRLYEQYF.